The 21 T cell receptor beta chains below all came from one sample that was sequenced in a study of CD8 T cells in ankylosing spondylitis (dated by TCRdb to 2017 to 2019). The paper as a whole reports these results and caveats: Blood from ankylosing spondylitis patients appeared to be characterized by a TCR beta motif made up of several highly homologous amino acid variants.

The antigens these receptors bind are not known. The library was generated by 5' RACE. TCRdb names Illumina HiSeq 2500 as the instrument used. TCRdb cleaned the public reads at Q25 with fastp, built clones with MiXCR and kept in-frame beta chains. Rows are combined by CDR3 protein, so each entry shows the most common genes and DNA. Across this sample there are 200,000 to 250,000 distinct CDR3 sequences, with about 7.3% seen only once. Approximately 15% of the sample is held by the ten biggest clonotypes. Sequenced input: blood, either unsorted or a sorted T cell fraction (not recorded which). These receptors all stem from a male donor with ankylosing spondylitis.

The rearrangement joins TRBV21-1 to TRBJ2-7; the D call of TRBD2 is as the table states it, not checked on the DNA. TRBV21-1 is a known pseudogene. The CDR3 runs 15 residues. CDR3: CASSMGASGSTEQYF. CDR3 coding DNA: TGTGCCAGCAGCATGGGGGCTAGCGGGAGTACCGAGCAGTACTTC.

This clonotype was picked up a small number of times. V gene TRBV19 combines with J gene TRBJ1-6; D is perhaps TRBD1 (5 bases). The V end was cut by 8 bases, the J end by 11 bases, with 10 bases between. The CDR3 covers 11 residues. Per the germline V gene, CDR1 is LNHDA and CDR2 is SQIVND (reference sequence). As DNA, the CDR3 is TGTGCCAGTGGCTGGGGACCACCCCTCCACTTT. It specifies CASGWGPPLHF.

The table lists this clonotype with many counts. The chain links TRBV6-5 to TRBJ2-7; D gene unclear. CDR1 is MNHEY, CDR2 SVGAGI, per germline. The V gene lost 0 bases and the J gene lost 5 bases, with 17 bases spanning the gap. This CDR3 is built from 16 residues. The DNA for the CDR3 is TGTGCCAGCAGTTACTCGGTTGGGGATATGGAGAACGAGCAGTACTTC. Its translation: CASSYSVGDMENEQYF.

In its sample, this clonotype was seen many times. The chain couples TRBV20-1 to TRBJ2-1; D could derive from TRBD1 or TRBD2 (5 bases each). Germline lookup yields CDR1 DFQATT and CDR2 SNEGSKA (reference sequence). The CDR3 has 13 residues. The CDR3 loop reads CRGPLGDYNEQFF. The CDR3 DNA sequence: TGCAGGGGACCGCTTGGAGACTACAATGAGCAGTTCTTC.

This clonotype was found many times. The chain joins TRBV7-9 to TRBJ2-1, with a weak D call TRBD1 (6 bases). Trimming left V 4 bases short and J 10 bases short, with 11 bases between. CDR3 size: 12 residues. The germline V gene has CDR1 SEHNR and CDR2 FQNEAQ (reference sequence). CDR3 loop: CASSWTGGEQFF. The DNA of the CDR3 is TGTGCCAGCAGCTGGACTGGGGGCGAGCAGTTCTTC.

This CDR3 is CASSLADLSDEQFF. CDR3 nucleotides: TGTGCCAGCAGTCTAGCGGACCTTTCGGATGAGCAGTTCTTC. The genes are TRBV11-2 and TRBJ2-1, with 7 bases lining up with TRBD2. V shed 6 bases and J 8 bases; nucleotides not matched to a gene: 10. The CDR3 runs to 14 residues. Germline loops: CDR1 SGHAT, CDR2 FQNNGV.

This clonotype has a count of ten or more. The chain couples TRBV20-1 to TRBJ2-1; D is unclear. From germline, CDR1 is DFQATT and CDR2 SNEGSKA (reference sequence). Trimming removed 0 bases at V and 0 bases at J, with 12 bases between. CDR3 length: 16 residues. The CDR3 here is CSARDLGLSSYNEQFF. The CDR3 coding sequence is TGCAGTGCTAGAGATTTGGGATTGAGCTCCTACAATGAGCAGTTCTTC.

At least ten counts were recorded for this clonotype. CDR3: CASTPDRGQPQHF. The CDR3 nucleotides are TGTGCCAGCACCCCGGATCGGGGTCAGCCCCAGCATTTT. The V call is TRBV6-1, the J call TRBJ1-5; D unclear. CDR1 and CDR2 from the germline V gene are MNHNS and SASEGT. The V gene lost 7 bases and the J gene lost 6 bases, with 13 bases spanning the gap. This CDR3 has 13 amino acids.

The genes are TRBV20-1 and TRBJ2-3; maybe TRBD1 (5 bases). V lost 3 bases, J lost 0 bases, and 10 bases lay in between. The germline V gene encodes CDR1 DFQATT and CDR2 SNEGSKA (reference sequence). The CDR3 is 14 residues long. The CDR3 loop is CSASARESTDTQYF. In DNA form, the CDR3 reads TGCAGTGCTAGTGCCAGGGAAAGCACAGATACGCAGTATTTT.

This clonotype was observed at least ten times. The chain is built from TRBV27 and TRBJ2-5, with 7 bases fitting TRBD2. Germline trimming cut 6 bases from V and 2 bases from J; bases unmatched to any gene: 3. CDR1 MNHEY and CDR2 SMNVEV come from the germline V gene (reference sequence). The CDR3 totals 13 residues. DNA for the CDR3: TGTGCCAGCAGACCGGGACTACAAGAGACCCAGTACTTC. It translates to CASRPGLQETQYF.

This clonotype was found many times. The chain joins TRBV27 to TRBJ2-4; D is undetermined. V was clipped by 7 bases and J by 2 bases, with 3 bases between them. Looked up from germline, CDR1 is MNHEY and CDR2 is SMNVEV (reference sequence). The CDR3 covers 11 residues. The chain's CDR3 is CASKSKNIQYF. The CDR3 nucleotides are TGTGCCAGCAAATCCAAAAACATTCAGTACTTC.

There are many counts of this clonotype. The chain recombines TRBV7-2 with TRBJ1-6; 7 bases align to TRBD1. The germline CDR1 and CDR2 sequences are SGHTA and FQGNSA. Trimming at V came to 3 bases and at J to 3 bases, leaving 5 bases not matched to a gene. The CDR3 contains 16 residues. The CDR3 DNA is TGTGCCAGCAGCTTCCGGGACAGCCTCTATAATTCACCCCTCCACTTT. Encoded protein: CASSFRDSLYNSPLHF.

This clonotype was picked up a small number of times. The V gene is TRBV4-1, the J gene TRBJ1-1, with D maybe TRBD1 (6 bases). V lost 0 bases and J lost 7, with 12 bases in between. The CDR3 length is 14 residues. Germline values: CDR1 MGHRA, CDR2 YSYEKL. The CDR3 is CASSQEGGGGEAFF. CDR3 in DNA: TGCGCCAGCAGCCAAGAAGGGGGTGGGGGTGAAGCTTTCTTT.

At least ten counts were recorded for this clonotype. This chain joins TRBV7-8 and TRBJ1-1; 10 bases match TRBD1. The CDR3 totals 13 residues. CDR1 SGHVS and CDR2 FQNEAQ come from the germline V gene. V was clipped by 8 bases and J by 5 bases; unmatched bases: 5. The CDR3 loop is CASGGQGGTEAFF. The DNA for the CDR3 is TGTGCCAGCGGCGGACAGGGGGGGACTGAAGCTTTCTTT.

This clonotype was detected ten times or more. The CDR3 end shows no conserved phenylalanine or tryptophan, and so a read error is likely. The V gene is TRBV4-3, the J gene TRBJ2-1; D is uncertain. The CDR3 loop spans 12 amino acids. The germline CDR1 and CDR2 sequences are LGHNA and YSLEER. The ends were cut back, 0 bases at V and 7 bases at J, with 4 bases in the middle. CDR3 residues: CASSQEGNEQFS. The DNA for the CDR3 is TGCGCCAGCAGCCAAGAAGGGAATGAGCAGTTCTCC.

As for this clonotype: One base away lies a much larger clone, so this may be a sequencing read error. The chain uses TRBV3-1 and TRBJ2-3; perhaps TRBD1 as D (7 bases). This CDR3 is 17 amino acids long. CDR1 is LGHDT, CDR2 YNNKEL, per germline (reference sequence). The DNA for the CDR3 is TGTGCCAGCAGCCAAGAAAGGGGGGCCGGCGGGACAGATTCGCAGTATTTT. Translation: CASSQERGAGGTDSQYF.

In this sample, this clonotype turned up many times. The J gene is TRBJ1-5, the V gene TRBV6-1, with D tentatively TRBD1 (6 bases). CDR3 length: 16 amino acids. The germline V gene has CDR1 MNHNS and CDR2 SASEGT. V was clipped by 2 bases and J by 0 bases, with 11 bases between them. Written as DNA, the CDR3 is TGTGCCAGCAGTGAAAGGACAGAGTATAGCAATCAGCCCCAGCATTTT. Its protein product is CASSERTEYSNQPQHF.

The chain joins TRBV4-2 to TRBJ2-7; D not certain. V lost 1 base and J 2 bases, leaving 12 bases between the germline ends. There are 15 residues in the CDR3. The germline gives CDR1 LGHNA, CDR2 YNFKEQ. Here the CDR3 DNA reads TGTGCCAGCAGCCAAGGCCTACCCATCGCCTACGAGCAGTACTTC. It yields the protein CASSQGLPIAYEQYF.

This clonotype was observed many times. The genes are TRBV5-5 and TRBJ2-1, with a tentative D call TRBD1 (6 bases). Trimming took 1 base from V and 7 from J, leaving 18 bases between them. This CDR3 spans 16 amino acids. Germline V gene sequence: CDR1 SGHKS, CDR2 YYEKEE (reference sequence). CDR3 DNA: TGTGCCAGCAGCTTGATGGCAGGGGTTGTATGGAATGAGCAGTTCTTC. It yields the protein CASSLMAGVVWNEQFF.

The chain is built from TRBV6-1 and TRBJ1-2; weak D call: TRBD1 (6 bases). Germline loops: CDR1 MNHNS, CDR2 SASEGT. Trimming cost V 5 bases and J 0 bases, with 13 bases left between them. CDR3 size: 15 residues. The CDR3 nucleotides read TGTGCCAGCAGTCAGTGGGACAAATCTAACTATGGCTACACCTTC. Its translation: CASSQWDKSNYGYTF.

This clonotype has just a few counts. This chain connects TRBV7-8 to TRBJ2-5; 11 positions match TRBD2. The ends lost 1 base at V and 5 bases at J; junction bases unmatched: 3. The CDR3 is made up of 15 amino acids. CDR1 is SGHVS and CDR2 is FQNEAQ in the germline V gene. The CDR3 loop is CASSLEASGGETQYF. In nucleotides, the CDR3 is TGTGCCAGCAGCTTAGAGGCTAGCGGGGGGGAGACCCAGTACTTC.